These 21 T cell receptor beta chains came from one sample sequenced in a study of regulatory T cells in long-lasting Graves disease. TCR beta libraries were built with iRepertoire HTBI primers and Arm-PCR of CDR3 regions. Each CDR3 protein gets one entry after TCRdb re-called the multiplex PCR reads with MiXCR. The sample has fewer than 400,000 distinct CDR3 sequences; under 20% are singletons. Time point defined: newly diagnosed GD, antithyroid drugs for less than 3 months. PBMCs were the source of the RNA used for TCR sequencing. Sequenced material: peripheral blood mononuclear cells (PBMCs), taken at new diagnosis, from a patient treated with antithyroid drugs. These receptors were taken from a female donor with Graves disease.

This clonotype came up a few times. Here the CDR3 DNA reads TGTGCCAGCAGTTTATACAGGGCTCACTCCTACGAGCAGTACTTC. Translating gives CASSLYRAHSYEQYF. The chain uses TRBV28 and TRBJ2-7, with a tentative D call TRBD1 (6 bases). V was trimmed by 1 base and J by 0 bases, leaving 10 bases between them. Germline lookup yields CDR1 MDHEN and CDR2 SYDVKM. The CDR3 has 15 residues.

J is TRBJ1-1 and V is TRBV27; TRBD1 might be the D (6 bases). Germline V lookup: CDR1 MNHEY, CDR2 SMNVEV (reference sequence). The CDR3 covers 15 residues. Trimming left V 6 bases short and J 3 bases short, with 17 bases between. The CDR3 region is CASSRRQAGYTEAFF. The DNA for the CDR3 is TGTGCCAGCAGCCGAAGACAGGCCGGGTACACTGAAGCTTTCTTT.

This clonotype was found many times. The J gene is TRBJ1-1, the V gene TRBV7-3, with 8 bases matching TRBD1. The CDR3 has 13 amino acids. Germline V gives CDR1 SGHTA, CDR2 FQGTGA. J was trimmed by 6 bases and V by 5 bases; bases with no gene match: 5. This CDR3 is CASSPTGGSEAFF. CDR3 bases: TGTGCCAGCAGCCCTACAGGGGGTTCTGAAGCTTTCTTT.

The chain employs TRBV24-1 and TRBJ1-5; no clear D. In germline, CDR1 is KGHDR, CDR2 SFDVKD. The CDR3 contains 19 residues. The V end was cut by 1 base, the J end by 2 bases, with 20 bases between. CDR3 bases: TGTGCCACCAGTGATTTTAACCGGGCTGGAGATGCTTGCAATCAGCCCCAGCATTTT. Its translation is CATSDFNRAGDACNQPQHF.

This clonotype appeared a few times. The rearrangement links TRBV20-1 to TRBJ1-3; D gene unclear. The ends were cut back, 1 base at V and 0 bases at J, with 7 bases in the middle. Germline CDR1 DFQATT, CDR2 SNEGSKA (reference sequence). This CDR3 is built from 14 residues. CDR3 DNA sequence: TGCAGTGCTAGAGCGTACTTCTCTGGAAACACCATATATTTT. It translates to CSARAYFSGNTIYF.

In this sample, this clonotype turned up a few times. For the CDR3, the DNA is TGTGCCAGCGGGGGGGCTGTCCGTGGGGCCAACGTCCTGACTTTC. Translating gives CASGGAVRGANVLTF. The chain joins TRBV2 to TRBJ2-6; TRBD2 is a possible D gene (7 bases). The germline gives CDR1 SNHLY, CDR2 FYNNEI. CDR3 length: 15 residues. V lost 8 bases and J lost 3, with 14 bases in between.

This clonotype appeared many times. The chain links TRBV6-2 or TRBV6-3 to TRBJ2-2; unclear D gene. This CDR3 is 14 amino acids long. The V and J ends lost 0 bases and 7 bases respectively, with 9 bases between them. Germline V gives CDR1 MNHEY, CDR2 SVGEGT. This chain's CDR3 is CASSYSVLNGELFF. CDR3 DNA sequence: TGTGCCAGCAGTTACTCGGTCTTGAACGGGGAGCTGTTTTTT.

This clonotype has only a few counts. V usage is TRBV11-3 and J usage is TRBJ2-3; D possibly corresponds to TRBD2 (5 bases). Trimming removed 5 bases from V and 0 bases from J, with 12 bases in between. Germline CDR1 and CDR2: SGHNT and YENEEA. The CDR3 totals 15 residues. CDR3 sequence: CASSKGQRSTDTQYF. CDR3 sequence (DNA): TGTGCCAGCAGCAAAGGTCAGCGGAGCACAGATACGCAGTATTTT.

This clonotype was detected many times. The rearrangement links TRBV18 to TRBJ1-1; 11 bases agree with TRBD1. Trimming removed 6 bases from V and 7 bases from J; junction bases left unmatched: 4. CDR1 and CDR2 (germline): KGHSH, LQKENI. The CDR3 is made up of 13 amino acids. CDR3 bases: TGTGCCAGCTCGGACGGGACAGGGGGTGAAGCTTTCTTT. Its translation: CASSDGTGGEAFF.

In its sample, this clonotype was seen many times. This chain uses TRBV30 with TRBJ1-6, with a tentative D call TRBD1 (5 bases). The V gene's germline CDR1 is GTSNPN and CDR2 SVGIG (reference sequence). This CDR3 has 14 residues. Between the trimmed V and J ends, which lost 3 bases and 8 bases, there was a span of 14 bases. CDR3: CAWSAGTGDSPLHF. The CDR3 DNA is TGTGCCTGGAGCGCCGGGACGGGAGATTCACCCCTCCACTTT.

The rearrangement joins TRBV13 to TRBJ2-1; TRBD2 aligns across 11 bases. The trim removed 4 bases at V and 6 bases at J, leaving 5 bases unmatched. The germline gives CDR1 PRHDT, CDR2 FYEKMQ (reference sequence). The CDR3 has 15 residues. DNA of the CDR3: TGTGCCAGCAGCTGGGGGACTAGCGGACCCAATGAGCAGTTCTTC. It encodes CASSWGTSGPNEQFF. Drawing the rest from reference TRBV13 and TRBJ2-1, the complete variable domain is AAGVIQSPRHLIKEKRETATLKCYPIPRHDTVYWYQQGPGQDPQFLISFYEKMQSDKGSIPDRFSAQQFSDYHSELNMSSLELGDSALYFCASSWGTSGPNEQFFGPGTRLTVL.

This clonotype appeared many times. This chain connects TRBV6-1 to TRBJ1-2; no clear D gene. V was clipped by 7 bases and J by 2 bases, with 11 bases between them. Germline CDR1 is MNHNS and CDR2 is SASEGT. The CDR3 totals 13 residues. The CDR3: CASTIERNYGYTF. The CDR3 nucleotides read TGTGCCAGCACCATAGAAAGAAACTATGGCTACACCTTC.

This clonotype was detected only a few times. The chain joins TRBV6-2 or TRBV6-3 to TRBJ2-1; D unresolved. The CDR3 runs to 14 residues. Trimming stripped 2 bases from V and 2 bases from J, with 7 bases between. Germline-derived CDR1 and CDR2 are MNHEY and SVGEGT. The CDR3 DNA is TGTGCCAGCAGTTACAGGGTGGCCTACAATGAGCAGTTCTTC. Translated: CASSYRVAYNEQFF.

This clonotype occurred many times. The chain recombines TRBV12-3 or TRBV12-4 with TRBJ2-3, with 12 positions matching TRBD2. Trimming took 6 bases from V and 4 from J; bases not matched to a gene: 11. The CDR3 is made up of 17 amino acids. CDR3: CASSKGLAGTKPDTQYF. CDR3 bases: TGTGCCAGCAGCAAGGGACTAGCGGGCACCAAACCAGATACGCAGTATTTT.

V and J are TRBV12-3 or TRBV12-4 and TRBJ2-1, with 12 bases identical to TRBD2. The junction had 5 bases not matched to a gene; V was cut back by 5 bases and J by 0 bases. The CDR3 contains 17 residues. The CDR3 region has the DNA TGTGCCAGCAGTCCAGAACTAGCGGGAGGCTCCTACAATGAGCAGTTCTTC. This sequence encodes CASSPELAGGSYNEQFF.

A few counts support this clonotype. The chain combines TRBV12-3 or TRBV12-4 with TRBJ2-4; maybe TRBD1 (6 bases). This CDR3 has 15 amino acids. V lost 5 bases to trimming and J lost 0 bases, with 11 bases between them. As DNA, the CDR3 is TGTGCCAGCAGTGGACAGAGTCTAGCCAAAAACATTCAGTACTTC. This codes for CASSGQSLAKNIQYF.

The rearrangement joins TRBV30 to TRBJ2-2; 7 positions agree with TRBD2. Trimming cost V 6 bases and J 2 bases; bases outside gene matches: 9. The germline V gene has CDR1 GTSNPN and CDR2 SVGIG (reference sequence). CDR3 length equals 15 residues. The CDR3 sequence is CACGGTSVNTGELFF. The CDR3 nucleotides are TGTGCCTGCGGGGGAACTAGCGTTAACACCGGGGAGCTGTTTTTT.

This chain joins TRBV6-5 and TRBJ2-7; 8 nucleotides line up with TRBD2. The V gene end was trimmed by 4 bases and the J gene end by 7 bases; junction bases not matched to a gene: 6. CDR3 length: 13 residues. Germline V lookup: CDR1 MNHEY, CDR2 SVGAGI. The CDR3 region has the DNA TGTGCCAGCAGTTGGCCGGGAGGGGGGGAGCAGTACTTC. Its protein is CASSWPGGGEQYF.

This clonotype was seen at least ten times. V gene TRBV28 combines with J gene TRBJ2-7; 7 nucleotides match TRBD2. Germline V gives CDR1 MDHEN, CDR2 SYDVKM. There are 15 residues in the CDR3. Trimming cost V 4 bases and J 3 bases; bases outside gene matches: 9. In DNA, the CDR3 is TGTGCCAGCAGTTCAAACAGACTAGCCTTCTACGAGCAGTACTTC. Amino acids: CASSSNRLAFYEQYF.

This clonotype came up many times. The chain uses TRBV11-3 and TRBJ2-6; D remains ambiguous. Between the trimmed V and J ends, which lost 7 bases and 5 bases, there was a span of 15 bases. This CDR3 comprises 15 residues. Germline lookup yields CDR1 SGHNT and CDR2 YENEEA. The chain's CDR3 is CASTVSVGRANVLTF. In nucleotides, the CDR3 is TGTGCCAGCACTGTGTCGGTTGGTAGGGCCAACGTCCTGACTTTC.

This clonotype was seen more than once but under ten times. The chain uses TRBV24-1 and TRBJ2-7, with 8 bases matching TRBD1. The CDR3 is made up of 14 amino acids. V lost 5 bases and J lost 5; bases outside the gene matches: 7. From germline, CDR1 is KGHDR and CDR2 SFDVKD. The CDR3 DNA reads as TGTGCCACCAGTGCTCCGGGACAGGAGCACGAGCAGTACTTC. It yields the protein CATSAPGQEHEQYF.